The clone carrying this T cell receptor (beta chain) was counted a few times. Its cognate antigen is unknown. Each CDR3 protein is one row after TCRdb ran MiXCR on the reads. This sample has about 180,000 distinct CDR3 sequences, with 15% to 20% found just once. The sample is drawn from a study of T cell repertoires in cytomegalovirus infection. Overall study findings and caveats: Within the response measured ex vivo, HLA-C-restricted CMV-specific TCR beta clonotypes were dominant. Summed frequency of public TCR beta families distinguished CMV carriers with the relevant HLA.

Input material: CD8+ T cells from PBMCs. This TCR was sampled from a human donor in good health (CMV status not recorded). Some clones in this sample may be carry-over from other donors' samples.

The CDR3 sequence: CASSQLVNEQYF. The CDR3 DNA is TGTGCCAGCAGCCAATTGGTCAACGAGCAGTACTTC. This chain joins TRBV14 and TRBJ2-7; D is ambiguous. This CDR3 has 12 amino acids. The V end lost 2 bases, the J end lost 5 bases, and 7 bases lay between the germline ends. The germline CDR1 and CDR2 sequences are SGHDN and FVKESK. The whole variable domain, filled in from reference TRBV14 and TRBJ2-7, reads EAGVTQFPSHSVIEKGQTVTLRCDPISGHDNLYWYRRVMGKEIKFLLHFVKESKQDESGMPNNRFLAERTGGTYSTLKVQPAELEDSGVYFCASSQLVNEQYFGPGTRLTVT.